This T cell receptor (beta chain) was sequenced in a study of cytomegalovirus exposure and HLA in healthy donors (dated by TCRdb to 2016 to 2017). A note on the overall study: According to an earlier analysis of 587 of the donors, about 170 million T cells yielded 90 million to 130 million unique TCR beta sequences and approximately 300 Gb of sequence data. An early release covering roughly 640 HLA-typed donors comprised roughly 300 gigabases of sequencing data and around 85 million unique TCR sequences. The study was designed to test whether signatures of past pathogen exposure could be identified by cataloging public T cell receptors. The genetic ancestry cluster associated with self-reported Caucasian donors included around 76% of the approximately 430 genotyped donors. A separate validation cohort of roughly 110 different subjects was used in addition to the approximately 700-subject first cohort. The number of donors typed differed by locus, with roughly 629-640 for A, B, C, DRB1 and DQB1, about 500 for DQA1, some 570 for DPA1, and over 400 for DPB1. Four to six DR-DQ haplotypes were handled as single units for association and clustering because linkage in the cohort was strong. The T cell repertoires of around 730 subjects were profiled by immunosequencing and related to cytomegalovirus serostatus. Rather than using new phenotypic data, the later analysis identified candidate immune exposures from TCR beta sequences and from how often those sequences occurred across donors. A later analysis re-examined previously published TCR beta repertoires from over 500 donors and added high-resolution HLA genotyping to investigate patterns of TCR occurrence. In an earlier analysis of 587 of the donors, high-throughput TCR beta sequencing was used to judge whether each TCR beta V gene segment behaved as functional or pseudogenic. Among about 370 genotyped donors of the cohort, an average of around 240,000 unique TCR beta nucleotide sequences was sequenced per donor, of which roughly 18% were non-productive. In a later genetic analysis, genome-wide SNP genotypes for 398 of the 666 donors were used, and that subset was treated as a discovery cohort. To predict cytomegalovirus infection status, the study combined high-throughput TCR immunosequencing, statistical association of individual TCRs with disease status, and machine learning. Donor age, sex, ethnicity and CMV serostatus were compiled alongside the repertoire data. HLA typing included class I and class II loci at four-digit resolution. Every repertoire in the discovery cohort had been generated on one and the same sequencing platform.

The CDR3, cysteine through phenylalanine, is 15 amino acids long. The DNA shown is the 45-base CDR3, in frame from base 1. CDR1 and CDR2 are drawn from the germline V gene (reference sequence): LNHDA, SQIVND. Trimming costs V 5 bases and J 4 bases, and their ends lie 17 bases apart. This clone showed up just once. The antigen it binds to is not known. Per-base quality was not reported, and no clone a single base away is much larger than it. The library relied on the immunoSEQ multiplex PCR assay. For the multiplex PCR, a mixture combining 60 forward primers for TCR Vbeta segments and 13 reverse primers for TCR Jbeta segments was used. Amplification of the CDR3 region of rearranged TCR beta genes was performed with a multiplex PCR assay on genomic DNA. The amplified TCR beta libraries were sequenced on the Illumina HiSeq System as 87-base-pair reads. On the authors' methods: Across the roughly 640 repertoires, a later analysis counted some 80 million unique TCR beta chains, 8.5 million to 12 million of which were shared by at least two donors. Raw reads were error-corrected and collapsed into unique sequences with a nearest-neighbor algorithm that merged closely related sequences to remove PCR and sequencing errors. To assign V, D and J gene segments, CDR3 sequences were aligned to IMGT reference sequences. For a sequence to be retained, a match of at least six nucleotides to both a V gene segment and a J gene segment was required. A rearrangement was called productive if the CDR3 had no stop codons and remained in frame with V and J, and every other rearrangement was called non-productive. CDR3 was defined according to IMGT convention as the region running from the second conserved V-encoded cysteine to the conserved J-encoded phenylalanine. Sequences without an unambiguous match to a single V gene segment were excluded from the earlier analysis of about 630 of the donors. An earlier analysis of some 500 of the donors classified V segments as functional when productive rearrangements were above 56.7% and as segregating when the standard deviation between donors was above 5%. A statistical classification framework was built for diagnosing cytomegalovirus status from the catalog of TCR beta chain sequences. A later analysis assigned V and J genes by comparing TCR nucleotide sequences with IMGT/GENE-DB human TR gene sequences. The TCRdist pipeline was used in a later analysis to assign CDR3 sequences and most-parsimonious VDJ recombination scenarios. A later analysis defined each TCR beta chain by its CDR3 amino acid sequence plus V-gene family, and excluded reads lacking a unique V-gene family. As a way to deal with suspected cross-contamination and a sequencing artifact, a later analysis dropped approximately 590 nucleotide sequences that were highly shared and had low generation probability. A later analysis calculated a clonal expansion index for each public chain from normalized within-repertoire ranks of inferred template counts. In a later analysis, generation probabilities were computed using a VDJ recombination model fitted to out-of-frame rearrangements, and the results were checked against IGoR. In a later analysis, hypergeometric tests were used to score TCR-TCR, TCR-HLA and TCR-CMV co-occurrence, with a repertoire-size bias correction applied to TCR pairs. A later analysis estimated false discovery rates by permuting HLA or CMV assignments 20 times. In a later analysis, co-occurring TCRs were grouped using DBSCAN, with TCRdist sequence similarity added in when clustering inside HLA-allele-positive subsets. Co-occurrence clustering excluded repertoires with fewer than 30,000 or more than 120,000 public chains, plus five with anomalous nucleotide sharing. TCRdb holds this immuneACCESS table with in-frame rearrangements only. Some clones are missing; in checked studies, unresolved V genes explain under half, and the rest has no known cause. V, J and clone size derive from that table, while D and trimming were established from the DNA sequence. In this sample the table shows fewer than 90,000 clones, about 80% of which occur a single time. Of the sample, 1.4% falls within the top ten clones.

The cohort consisted of fewer than 700 healthy bone marrow donors. Cohort members were all nominally healthy when sampled, although unrecorded immune exposures were likely present. The donor tested CMV seronegative and was one of the 352 seronegative cohort members. Every donor gave a peripheral blood sample, and the peripheral blood mononuclear cells from that sample were used for TCR beta sequencing. Genomic DNA extraction from the blood cell samples was performed with the Qiagen DNeasy Blood Extraction Kit. Broader findings and caveats from the paper: The sequencing pipeline was judged likely to have produced a cluster of highly shared sequence variants as a technical artifact. Across donors, most TCR sequences were observed very rarely, whereas some public TCRs were present in many individuals. Sequencing depth was assumed to be roughly uniform across donors in the presence/absence analyses, though that assumption may not hold. Strong co-occurrence of HLA alleles, especially DR and DQ, made assigning TCR associations to individual alleles difficult. The study gave a list of about 160 TCR beta chains associated with cytomegalovirus. The cohort was sequenced for TCR beta chains only, and without alpha or paired-chain data the features that could be detected were limited. Linkage disequilibrium might explain the correlated functional status among segregating V segments, but an unknown experimental factor could not be excluded. In a later analysis, TCR association rates were found to vary across HLA loci, with the most associated TCRs seen for DRB1 alleles and the fewest for HLA-C alleles. The 87-base-pair reads could not distinguish some IMGT-functional V segments, including TRBV6-2 and TRBV6-3, so those segments were excluded. Broadly in line with IMGT annotations, most TCR beta V segments showed up in productive rearrangements about 90% or about 30% of the time in an earlier analysis of around 550 of the donors. A later genetic analysis associated a missense DCLRE1C variant with V-gene and J-gene trimming of TCR beta chains, and an independent cohort replicated the association. A further reported finding was that TCR beta sequences accurately predicted the HLA-A and HLA-B alleles for most subjects in the first cohort. A later analysis associated 17,000 or so TCR beta sequences with specific HLA alleles at a false discovery rate of 0.05. The classifier was reported to diagnose cytomegalovirus status with high specificity and sensitivity in both the original cohort and the validation cohort. A few of the identified cytomegalovirus-associated TCR beta chains were confirmed in vitro to be specific for cytomegalovirus antigens. A later genetic analysis reported fewer N-insertions in productive TCRs among donors in an Asian-associated ancestry cluster than the approximately 670-donor mean. According to a later analysis, parvovirus B19, influenza, CMV and Epstein-Barr virus appeared linked to several top co-occurrence clusters. Because HLA typing was missing for some donors at each locus, association tests included only the typed subset. In a later analysis, HLA-associated TCR beta chains were found to be more clonally expanded and to have lower generation probabilities than equally common non-associated chains. In a later analysis, most CMV-associated TCR beta chains were found to appear HLA-restricted, with HLA associations seemingly driven largely by CMV exposure. According to the authors, the approach could potentially be generalized to other disease states and immunological phenotypes. Immune exposure information for the cohort was limited to CMV serostatus. Over 15 rarely observed V segments, including chromosome 9 orphons, were excluded from the earlier analysis of a few hundred of the donors because counts were too low.

The clonotype comes from a male donor in good health and CMV-seronegative. In this chain, TRBV19 is recombined with TRBJ1-2, with the D gene not confidently named. The sample was PBMCs. The nucleotides are TGTGCCAGTAGTCTCAGTTGGGCAGGCTCCTATGGCTACACCTTC. The translation is CASSLSWAGSYGYTF. The reference TRBV19 and TRBJ1-2 proteins fill in what lies around the CDR3, so the full variable domain reads DGGITQSPKYLFRKEGQNVTLSCEQNLNHDAMYWYRQDPGQGLRLIYYSQIVNDFQKGDIAEGYSVSREKKESFPLTVTSAQKNPTAFYLCASSLSWAGSYGYTFGSGTRLTVV.